A single sample is the source of the 30 T cell receptor beta chains below, sequenced in a study of T cell repertoires in ileal Crohn's disease. Clones were read by immunoSEQ multiplex PCR, and TCRdb kept only the in-frame ones, dropping some. The table lists 9,000 to 10,000 clones, more than 65% of them singletons. Sequencing input: ileal tissue. Receptors were obtained from an adult with Crohn's disease.

The chain uses TRBV5-1 and TRBJ1-1; no firm D call. V lost 1 base to trimming and J lost 0 bases, with 22 bases between them. Germline-derived CDR1 and CDR2 are SGHRS and YFSETQ. CDR3 length equals 19 residues. Written as DNA, the CDR3 is TGCGCCAGCAGCTTGCACGGTCCAGGACTTAGTTACCTGAACACTGAAGCTTTCTTT. Its protein product is CASSLHGPGLSYLNTEAFF.

V is TRBV7-9 and J is TRBJ2-7; a weak D match, TRBD1 (5 bases). The V gene lost 5 bases and the J gene lost 7 bases, with 18 bases spanning the gap. This CDR3 is built from 14 residues. Germline V gene data show CDR1 as SEHNR and CDR2 as FQNEAQ (reference sequence). This chain's CDR3 is CASSPEGVRGEQYF. The CDR3 bases are TGTGCCAGCAGCCCTGAAGGGGTTAGAGGTGAGCAGTACTTC.

The chain combines TRBV19 with TRBJ2-5; 9 nucleotides match TRBD2. The CDR3 runs to 13 residues. V shed 7 bases and J 5 bases; nucleotides not matched to a gene: 5. Germline CDR1 LNHDA, CDR2 SQIVND (reference sequence). The CDR3 region is CASNTAGGETQYF. CDR3 bases: TGTGCCAGTAATACGGCGGGGGGGGAGACCCAGTACTTC.

This chain connects TRBV7-2 to TRBJ2-7, with unresolved D. Germline V CDR1 and CDR2: SGHTA, FQGNSA. Trimming pared 5 bases from V and 4 bases from J, leaving 9 bases between. This CDR3 is 12 amino acids long. The CDR3: CASSASTYEQYF. CDR3 nucleotides: TGTGCCAGCAGCGCCTCAACTTACGAGCAGTACTTC.

The chain joins TRBV11-2 to TRBJ2-7, with D unclear. The ends were cut back, 3 bases at V and 0 bases at J, with 9 bases in the middle. Germline assignment: CDR1 SGHAT and CDR2 FQNNGV. The CDR3 totals 14 residues. CDR3 sequence: CASSFAVSSYEQYF. The CDR3 DNA follows: TGTGCCAGCAGCTTCGCGGTGAGCTCCTACGAGCAGTACTTC.

This clone was counted a few times. V usage is TRBV7-9 and J usage is TRBJ1-2; D uncertain. Trimming took 1 base from V and 6 from J, leaving 6 bases between them. The CDR3 has 12 amino acids. From germline, CDR1 is SEHNR and CDR2 FQNEAQ (reference sequence). Written as DNA, the CDR3 is TGTGCCAGCAGCTTAGAAGCCCATGGCTACACCTTC. Translating gives CASSLEAHGYTF.

Written as DNA, the CDR3 is TGTGCCAGTACCAACAGACCAGCGGGGGGCCCCACAGATACGCAGTATTTT. It translates to CASTNRPAGGPTDTQYF. This chain uses TRBV19 with TRBJ2-3; 9 nucleotides match TRBD2. The CDR3 runs to 17 residues. The V gene's germline CDR1 is LNHDA and CDR2 SQIVND (reference sequence). Trimming at V came to 7 bases and at J to 2 bases, leaving 13 bases not matched to a gene. The variable domain in full, completed from reference TRBV19 and TRBJ2-3, reads DGGITQSPKYLFRKEGQNVTLSCEQNLNHDAMYWYRQDPGQGLRLIYYSQIVNDFQKGDIAEGYSVSREKKESFPLTVTSAQKNPTAFYLCASTNRPAGGPTDTQYFGPGTRLTVL.

This rearrangement joins TRBV5-1 to TRBJ1-1; D possibly corresponds to TRBD1 (5 bases). V was pared by 1 base and J by 0 bases, with 16 bases between. The length of the CDR3 is 17 residues. From germline, CDR1 is SGHRS and CDR2 YFSETQ. CDR3 nucleotide sequence: TGCGCCAGCAGCTTGAAAACTAGCGGGGCATTGAACACTGAAGCTTTCTTT. Translating it yields CASSLKTSGALNTEAFF.

The chain has TRBV6-6 and TRBJ2-3; 11 bases fit TRBD2. Germline trimming cut 4 bases from V and 4 bases from J; bases unmatched to any gene: 4. This CDR3 has 15 residues. CDR1 is MNHNY, CDR2 SVGAGI, per germline (reference sequence). CDR3 bases: TGTGCCAGCAGTTGGGGGACTAGCGGCGCAGATACGCAGTATTTT. Its translation: CASSWGTSGADTQYF.

This clone is a singleton in its sample. The J gene is TRBJ2-7, the V gene TRBV7-2; 13 bases align to TRBD2. Germline CDR1 and CDR2: SGHTA and FQGNSA. This CDR3 is built from 15 residues. Germline trimming cut 5 bases from V and 6 bases from J; bases unmatched to any gene: 7. Written as DNA, the CDR3 is TGTGCCAGCAGCCGGACCGGGACTAGCGGGGTCGAGCAGTACTTC. Protein sequence: CASSRTGTSGVEQYF.

The rearrangement joins TRBV9 to TRBJ2-2; 7 bases match TRBD2. This CDR3 region has 16 residues. The germline V gene encodes CDR1 SGDLS and CDR2 YYNGEE. J lost 4 bases, V lost 4 bases, and 10 bases had no gene match. CDR3 residues: CASSYQIREGTGELFF. The CDR3 DNA is TGTGCCAGCAGCTACCAGATCAGGGAGGGCACCGGGGAGCTGTTTTTT.

The rearrangement joins TRBV5-6 to TRBJ2-1; 14 positions match TRBD2. The germline CDR1 and CDR2 sequences are SGHDT and YYEEEE. Trimming at V came to 3 bases and at J to 8 bases, leaving 7 bases not matched to a gene. The CDR3 has 16 amino acids. This chain's CDR3 is CASSSQGLAGADEQFF. Written as DNA, the CDR3 is TGTGCCAGCAGCTCCCAGGGACTAGCGGGAGCAGATGAGCAGTTCTTC. Together with reference TRBV5-6 and TRBJ2-1, the CDR3 gives the full variable domain: DAGVTQSPTHLIKTRGQQVTLRCSPKSGHDTVSWYQQALGQGPQFIFQYYEEEERQRGNFPDRFSGHQFPNYSSELNVNALLLGDSALYLCASSSQGLAGADEQFFGPGTRLTVL.

The chain joins TRBV5-5 to TRBJ1-5; 9 bases are shared with TRBD1. V lost 1 base and J lost 5; bases outside the gene matches: 7. Per germline, CDR1 SGHKS and CDR2 YYEKEE (reference sequence). The CDR3 extends over 16 amino acids. The CDR3 here is CASSLTPQGAYQPQHF. CDR3 sequence (DNA): TGTGCCAGCAGCTTGACCCCACAGGGGGCTTATCAGCCCCAGCATTTT. Supplemented by reference TRBV5-5 and TRBJ1-5, the full variable domain reads DAGVTQSPTHLIKTRGQQVTLRCSPISGHKSVSWYQQVLGQGPQFIFQYYEKEERGRGNFPDRFSARQFPNYSSELNVNALLLGDSALYLCASSLTPQGAYQPQHFGDGTRLSIL.

CDR3 bases: TGTGCCAGCAGCATAGACAGCCAGCTTGGCTATGGCTACACCTTC. Translation gives CASSIDSQLGYGYTF. The chain recombines TRBV5-4 with TRBJ1-2, with a possible D match to TRBD1 (5 bases). Germline assignment: CDR1 SGHNT and CDR2 YYREEE (reference sequence). This CDR3 has 15 residues. V was trimmed by 4 bases and J by 4 bases, leaving 17 bases between them. Combining the CDR3 with reference TRBV5-4 and TRBJ1-2 gives the whole variable domain ETGVTQSPTHLIKTRGQQVTLRCSSQSGHNTVSWYQQALGQGPQFIFQYYREEENGRGNFPPRFSGLQFPNYSSELNVNALELDDSALYLCASSIDSQLGYGYTFGSGTRLTVV.

This clone was seen a single time. The rearrangement joins TRBV5-6 to TRBJ1-4; TRBD1 agrees at 10 bases. The V segment lost 0 bases and the J segment 2 bases; nucleotides outside the gene matches: 1. Germline CDR1 is SGHDT and CDR2 is YYEEEE. The CDR3 is 16 residues long. CDR3 sequence: CASSLGGQGTNEKLFF. In DNA form, the CDR3 reads TGTGCCAGCAGCTTGGGGGGACAGGGGACTAATGAAAAACTGTTTTTT.

The chain has TRBV30 and TRBJ2-5; D is undetermined. The CDR3 runs 14 residues. Germline assignment: CDR1 GTSNPN and CDR2 SVGIG (reference sequence). Between the trimmed V and J ends, which lost 1 base and 3 bases, there was a span of 12 bases. The CDR3 DNA follows: TGTGCCTGGAGTGACGAGACGGGTGAAGAGACCCAGTACTTC. Amino acid sequence: CAWSDETGEETQYF.

J is TRBJ2-7 and V is TRBV7-2; a weak D match, TRBD1 (6 bases). CDR3 length equals 14 residues. Trimming left V 5 bases short and J 4 bases short, with 15 bases between. CDR1 is SGHTA and CDR2 is FQGNSA in the germline V gene. CDR3 nucleotide sequence: TGTGCCAGCAGCACCAACGCAGGGGCATACGAGCAGTACTTC. Translated: CASSTNAGAYEQYF.

The chain has TRBV5-1 and TRBJ2-5, with 7 nucleotides matching TRBD2. The CDR3 covers 14 residues. Per the germline V gene, CDR1 is SGHRS and CDR2 is YFSETQ. V was pared by 3 bases and J by 2 bases, with 4 bases of the junction left unmatched. The CDR3 DNA sequence: TGCGCCAGCAGCTCGACGGGAGGTCAAGAGACCCAGTACTTC. It translates to CASSSTGGQETQYF.

The chain is built from TRBV7-8 and TRBJ2-7, with D tentatively TRBD2 (6 bases). This CDR3 is built from 16 residues. The germline V and J ends were trimmed by 5 bases and 0 bases, with 17 bases remaining between them. Germline CDR1 reads SGHVS; CDR2 reads FQNEAQ. CDR3 sequence (DNA): TGTGCCAGCAGCGTATATGGGGGGACCAGCTCCTACGAGCAGTACTTC. Translated: CASSVYGGTSSYEQYF.

Here the CDR3 reads CASSAGTLPSYEQYF. The CDR3 DNA reads TGTGCCAGCAGCGCAGGGACTCTTCCCTCCTACGAGCAGTACTTC. The V and J genes are TRBV2 and TRBJ2-7, with D maybe TRBD2 (6 bases). The CDR3 contains 15 residues. V was shortened by 6 bases and J by 0 bases, with 15 bases between the two germline ends. Germline V lookup: CDR1 SNHLY, CDR2 FYNNEI.

V gene TRBV5-1 combines with J gene TRBJ1-1; 8 nucleotides line up with TRBD1. There are 15 residues in the CDR3. Per the germline V gene, CDR1 is SGHRS and CDR2 is YFSETQ. V was clipped by 0 bases and J by 3 bases; unmatched bases: 4. Here the CDR3 reads CASSLGQGWDTEAFF. In DNA, the CDR3 is TGCGCCAGCAGCTTGGGACAGGGGTGGGACACTGAAGCTTTCTTT.

The CDR3 region is CASSVGAGQGVEKLFF. CDR3 bases: TGTGCCAGCAGCGTAGGAGCGGGACAGGGGGTCGAAAAACTGTTTTTT. This sequence joins TRBV9 and TRBJ1-4, with 11 bases that match TRBD1. Germline trimming cut 0 bases from V and 8 bases from J; bases unmatched to any gene: 6. Looked up from germline, CDR1 is SGDLS and CDR2 is YYNGEE. CDR3 size: 16 residues.

The gene calls are TRBV6-5 and TRBJ1-2; TRBD1 matches 8 bases. The CDR3 consists of 13 residues. Per the germline V gene, CDR1 is MNHEY and CDR2 is SVGAGI. Unmatched junction bases numbered 5, after V lost 6 bases and J lost 5 bases. CDR3: CASRLTGGYGYTF. The CDR3 bases are TGTGCCAGCAGACTTACAGGGGGGTATGGCTACACCTTC.

V and J are TRBV5-1 and TRBJ2-3; 12 bases fit TRBD2. Germline V gene data show CDR1 as SGHRS and CDR2 as YFSETQ. The trim removed 1 base at V and 5 bases at J, leaving 14 bases unmatched. CDR3 length equals 19 residues. CDR3 residues: CASSLSPLTSGGLEDTQYF. The DNA of the CDR3 is TGCGCCAGCAGCTTGTCACCCTTGACTAGCGGGGGTCTTGAAGATACGCAGTATTTT.

The chain links TRBV19 to TRBJ2-3, with 10 bases matching TRBD1. CDR1 is LNHDA, CDR2 SQIVND, per germline (reference sequence). The CDR3 loop spans 18 amino acids. Germline trimming cut 5 bases from V and 0 bases from J; bases unmatched to any gene: 11. CDR3 coding DNA: TGTGCCAGTAGTGGAGGGGACAGGGGCACTCCTAGCACAGATACGCAGTATTTT. Encoded protein: CASSGGDRGTPSTDTQYF.

J is TRBJ2-5 and V is TRBV5-1; 10 bases map to TRBD1. Germline CDR1 is SGHRS and CDR2 is YFSETQ. This CDR3 region has 15 residues. With V trimmed by 5 bases and J by 2 bases, 6 bases remained unmatched. CDR3 residues: CASSRQGQGQETQYF. The DNA for the CDR3 is TGCGCCAGCAGTAGACAGGGACAGGGGCAAGAGACCCAGTACTTC.

The CDR3 sequence: CASTSYEKLFF. The CDR3 bases are TGTGCCAGCACCTCCTATGAAAAACTGTTTTTT. V gene TRBV7-2 combines with J gene TRBJ1-4, with D uncertain. The V end was cut by 7 bases, the J end by 6 bases, with 6 bases between. Germline values: CDR1 SGHTA, CDR2 FQGNSA. The CDR3 sequence is 11 residues long.

The sample holds one count of this clone. The CDR3 here is CASSPSGLASTDTQYF. The CDR3 nucleotides are TGCGCCAGCAGCCCATCGGGACTAGCAAGTACAGATACGCAGTATTTT. The chain recombines TRBV5-1 with TRBJ2-3, with TRBD2 matching 9 bases. The germline CDR1 and CDR2 sequences are SGHRS and YFSETQ. CDR3 length equals 16 residues. The trim removed 4 bases at V and 3 bases at J, leaving 9 bases unmatched.

This clone was seen a few times. The chain joins TRBV28 to TRBJ1-2, with 12 bases that match TRBD1. The V segment lost 6 bases and the J segment 6 bases; nucleotides outside the gene matches: 14. Per the germline V gene, CDR1 is MDHEN and CDR2 is SYDVKM. The CDR3 length is 17 residues. CDR3: CASRLGGGDRGRDGYTF. CDR3 in DNA: TGTGCCAGCAGGCTTGGCGGGGGGGACAGGGGGCGCGATGGCTACACCTTC.

V gene TRBV28 combines with J gene TRBJ1-5; no firm D call. V was shortened by 5 bases and J by 2 bases, with 13 bases between the two germline ends. The CDR3 consists of 15 residues. Germline V gives CDR1 MDHEN, CDR2 SYDVKM. Written as DNA, the CDR3 is TGTGCCAGCAGTCAGCTTGCGGCTGGCAATCAGCCCCAGCATTTT. Its protein product is CASSQLAAGNQPQHF. The whole variable domain, filled in from reference TRBV28 and TRBJ1-5, reads DVKVTQSSRYLVKRTGEKVFLECVQDMDHENMFWYRQDPGLGLRLIYFSYDVKMKEKGDIPEGYSVSREKKERFSLILESASTNQTSMYLCASSQLAAGNQPQHFGDGTRLSIL.